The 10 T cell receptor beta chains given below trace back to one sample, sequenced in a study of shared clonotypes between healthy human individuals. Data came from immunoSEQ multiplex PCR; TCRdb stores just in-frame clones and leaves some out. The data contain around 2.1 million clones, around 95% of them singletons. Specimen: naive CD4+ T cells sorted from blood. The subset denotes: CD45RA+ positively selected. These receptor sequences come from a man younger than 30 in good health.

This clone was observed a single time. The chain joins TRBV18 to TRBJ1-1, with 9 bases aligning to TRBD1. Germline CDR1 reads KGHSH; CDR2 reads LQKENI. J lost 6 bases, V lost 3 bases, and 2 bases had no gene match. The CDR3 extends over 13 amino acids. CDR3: CASSPDRGAEAFF. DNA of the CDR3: TGTGCCAGCTCACCGGACAGGGGAGCTGAAGCTTTCTTT.

In DNA form, the CDR3 reads TGTGCCAGCAGCTCGCCTACAGGGGGCGACTACACCTTC. Protein sequence: CASSSPTGGDYTF. The chain carries TRBV7-3 and TRBJ1-2, with 9 bases lining up with TRBD1. Germline V gene data show CDR1 as SGHTA and CDR2 as FQGTGA. The CDR3 length is 13 residues. The trim removed 4 bases at V and 10 bases at J, leaving 7 bases unmatched.

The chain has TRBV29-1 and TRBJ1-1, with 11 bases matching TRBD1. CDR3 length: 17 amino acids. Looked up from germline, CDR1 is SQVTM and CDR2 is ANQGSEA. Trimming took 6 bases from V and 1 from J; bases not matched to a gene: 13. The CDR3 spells CSVVRWGQGVGNTEAFF. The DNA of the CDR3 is TGCAGCGTCGTCCGGTGGGGACAGGGGGTGGGGAACACTGAAGCTTTCTTT.

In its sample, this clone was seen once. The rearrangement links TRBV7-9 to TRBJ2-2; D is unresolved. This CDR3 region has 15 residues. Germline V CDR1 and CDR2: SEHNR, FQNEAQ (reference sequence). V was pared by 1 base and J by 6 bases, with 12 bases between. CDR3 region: CASSLGTLAPGELFF. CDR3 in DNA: TGTGCCAGCAGCTTAGGGACGCTGGCCCCCGGGGAGCTGTTTTTT.

CDR3 sequence reads: CASSPTGGSQPQHF. The CDR3 coding sequence is TGTGCCAGCAGCCCCACAGGGGGCAGTCAGCCCCAGCATTTT. The chain links TRBV6-5 to TRBJ1-5; 9 nucleotides match TRBD1. Trimming took 6 bases from V and 6 from J; bases not matched to a gene: 6. Germline loops: CDR1 MNHEY, CDR2 SVGAGI. This CDR3 has 14 amino acids.

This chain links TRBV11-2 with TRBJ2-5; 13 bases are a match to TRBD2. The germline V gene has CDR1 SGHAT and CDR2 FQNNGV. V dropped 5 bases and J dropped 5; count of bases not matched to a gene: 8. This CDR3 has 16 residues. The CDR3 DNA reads TGTGCCAGCAGCCCGACTAGCGGGGGGTCCGGGGAGACCCAGTACTTC. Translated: CASSPTSGGSGETQYF.

The CDR3 nucleotides are TGTGCCAGCAGCTTGGGGAGACTAGCGGGAGTCAATGAGCAGTTCTTC. Protein: CASSLGRLAGVNEQFF. This chain links TRBV5-4 with TRBJ2-1; 12 positions agree with TRBD2. Trimming removed 0 bases from V and 6 bases from J; junction bases left unmatched: 4. Germline V lookup: CDR1 SGHNT, CDR2 YYREEE (reference sequence). This CDR3 is 16 amino acids long.

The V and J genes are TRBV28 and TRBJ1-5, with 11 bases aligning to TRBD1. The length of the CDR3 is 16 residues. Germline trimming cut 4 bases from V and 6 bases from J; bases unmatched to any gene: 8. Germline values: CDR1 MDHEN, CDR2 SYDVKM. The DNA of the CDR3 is TGTGCCAGCAGTTCAGGACAGGGGGCTTTCGGTCAGCCCCAGCATTTT. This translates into CASSSGQGAFGQPQHF. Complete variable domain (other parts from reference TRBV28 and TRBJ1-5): DVKVTQSSRYLVKRTGEKVFLECVQDMDHENMFWYRQDPGLGLRLIYFSYDVKMKEKGDIPEGYSVSREKKERFSLILESASTNQTSMYLCASSSGQGAFGQPQHFGDGTRLSIL.

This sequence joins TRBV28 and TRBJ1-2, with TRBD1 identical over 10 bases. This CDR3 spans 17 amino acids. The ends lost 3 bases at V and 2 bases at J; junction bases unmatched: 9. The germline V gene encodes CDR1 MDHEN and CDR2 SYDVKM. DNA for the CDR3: TGTGCCAGCAGTTTGGACCGGGGACAGGGGAAGAACTATGGCTACACCTTC. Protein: CASSLDRGQGKNYGYTF.

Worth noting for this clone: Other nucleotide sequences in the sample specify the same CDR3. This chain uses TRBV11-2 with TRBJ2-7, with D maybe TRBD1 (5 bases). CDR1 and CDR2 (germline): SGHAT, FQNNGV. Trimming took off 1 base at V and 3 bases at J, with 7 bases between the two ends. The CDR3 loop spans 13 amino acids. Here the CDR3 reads CASSLVQGYEQYF. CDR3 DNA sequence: TGTGCCAGCAGCTTAGTCCAGGGCTACGAGCAGTACTTC.